This T cell receptor beta chain was sequenced for a study of molecular identifiers for immune sequencing clone quantification. In this sample, this clonotype turned up a few times. Its matching antigen is unknown. Previously described methods and listed TCR primers produced bulk TCR libraries. TCRdb reprocessed the PCR reads with MiXCR, giving one entry per CDR3 protein. The repertoire holds 600,000 to 650,000 distinct CDR3 sequences, with just under 20% as singletons. The V end was cut by 6 bases, the J end by 5 bases, with 8 bases between. The CDR3 is 12 residues long. CDR1 is ENHRY and CDR2 is SYGVKD in the germline V gene. Source material for naive CD8 libraries was roughly 18,000 to 1,000,000 sorted cells, with 10%, 30% or 50% RNA. Naive CD8 T cells were sorted as CD8+CD4-CCR7+CD45RA+. The study, taken as a whole, reports: More than 98% of effector molecules, versus under 1% of naive-cell molecules, belonged to clones above 20 RNA copies.

This receptor was identified in a human donor in good health. Some libraries in this study had Jurkat cell RNA spiked in. The chain uses TRBV10-3 and TRBJ2-1; the D gene is possibly TRBD1 (6 bases). The sequenced sample was naive CD8+ T cells from blood, with Jurkat cell RNA spiked in. Subset denoted: FACS-sorted CD8+CD4-CCR7+CD45RA+ naive T cells. The CDR3 reads CAIRQGNNEQFF. The CDR3 nucleotides are TGTGCCATCAGACAGGGTAACAATGAGCAGTTCTTC.